A selection of T cell receptor beta chains follows, all from one sample in a study of T-cell memory formation after mild COVID-19. TCRdb redid the calling of the 5' RACE reads with MiXCR, one entry per CDR3 protein. This table has over 40,000 distinct CDR3 sequences, around 12% appearing once. Sequenced material: PBMCs or a T cell subset sorted from them (not recorded which). The receptors stem from a man between 18 and 35 years old who had mild COVID-19 (a few samples of this study predate the infection). Cell type and time point are not known. CDR3s include the opening cysteine and the closing phenylalanine or tryptophan. The D gene is left open where the match is weak.

J gene,V gene,D gene,CDR3 protein
TRBJ2-3,TRBV7-2,TRBD2,CASSATLAGLSDTQYF
TRBJ1-4,TRBV20-1,-,CSARDSGAEKLFF
TRBJ2-2,TRBV20-1,TRBD2,CSARGPSGGAGTGELFF
TRBJ1-4,TRBV6-5,TRBD1,CASSSPTGGNEKLFF
TRBJ1-5,TRBV18,-,CASSPDGDQPQHF
TRBJ2-7,TRBV7-2,TRBD2,CASSLGGTSSYEQYF
TRBJ1-1,TRBV12-3/TRBV12-4,-,CASTQVDTEAFF
TRBJ1-2,TRBV29-1,-,CSVTSLTRLYGYTF
TRBJ1-6,TRBV4-3,-,CASSQEDYNSPLHF
TRBJ1-1,TRBV7-9,TRBD1,CASSLQGGDTEAFF
TRBJ2-3,TRBV7-9,-,CASSFSSGYTDTQYF
TRBJ1-2,TRBV9,-,CASEGTSYGYTF
TRBJ2-3,TRBV5-6,-,CASSFGVTTDTQYF
TRBJ2-1,TRBV4-3,TRBD2,CASSGGRARFNEQFF
TRBJ1-1,TRBV5-6,TRBD1,CASSWGQGWTEAFF
TRBJ2-7,TRBV5-1,-,CASSSSGFYEQYF
TRBJ1-1,TRBV5-1,-,CASSFTGNTEAFF
TRBJ2-1,TRBV15,-,CATSRALGRNEQFF
TRBJ1-4,TRBV4-1,TRBD1,CASSPRDRGLHEKLFF
TRBJ2-7,TRBV9,-,CASSVTEGYEQYF
TRBJ2-3,TRBV5-1,TRBD2,CASSTERGGVTDTQYF
TRBJ1-2,TRBV20-1,-,CSAPREGDYGYTF
TRBJ1-1,TRBV5-5,-,CASSLGRTNTEAFF
TRBJ2-5,TRBV7-2,-,CASSLGGTSRRETQYF
TRBJ1-2,TRBV4-3,TRBD1,CASSQAGTGRDGYTF
TRBJ2-3,TRBV6-2/TRBV6-3,-,CASSLSRTYTDTQYF
TRBJ2-5,TRBV7-3,TRBD1,CASSPTGVETQYF
TRBJ2-3,TRBV20-1,-,CSAREWATDTQYF
TRBJ2-5,TRBV4-3,-,CASSQDLNRETQYF
TRBJ1-5,TRBV28,TRBD1,CASTKGAYQPQHF
TRBJ2-2,TRBV4-2,TRBD2,CASSQLSLAGGPGTGELFF
TRBJ2-5,TRBV9,-,CASSLGGGQPQETKYF
TRBJ2-3,TRBV11-3,-,CASSSGAGANTDTQYF
TRBJ2-5,TRBV20-1,TRBD2,CSRIGGAGETQYF
TRBJ2-5,TRBV6-5,-,CASSYSILGRTQYF
TRBJ2-7,TRBV6-6,-,CASRKGDEQYF
TRBJ1-6,TRBV7-9,-,CASSLVDGDSPLHF
TRBJ2-7,TRBV20-1,TRBD2,CSARPAGGHYEQYF
TRBJ1-1,TRBV7-2,TRBD1,CASSLARGTGNTEAFF
TRBJ1-1,TRBV6-5,-,CASSPYQGTEAFF
TRBJ2-2,TRBV3-1,-,CASSQGWMANTGELFF
TRBJ2-1,TRBV4-1,TRBD2,CASSQVGGRNEQFF
TRBJ2-7,TRBV27,TRBD2,CASSLRPGGLDEQYF
TRBJ2-3,TRBV7-2,TRBD1,CASSWGTGGSPDTQYF
TRBJ1-5,TRBV19,-,CASSITPSPTQPQHF
TRBJ2-3,TRBV4-1,-,CASSNRSQGIGTDTQYF
TRBJ2-7,TRBV30,TRBD1,CAWSRQGSNEQYF